This T cell receptor (beta chain) was sequenced during a study of blood T cells in healthy people across ages. Broader study findings: As age increased, TCR beta diversity per million T cells fell in a roughly linear fashion.

Together with a sample-barcoded 5' primer, a J-beta primer mix was included in a second PCR lasting about 6 to 11 cycles. TCRdb passed the 5' RACE reads through MiXCR, listing each CDR3 protein once. The table includes just over 1 million distinct CDR3 sequences, around 43% detected once. Points on this clonotype: Its antigen is not identified.

Germline V gene lookup returns CDR1 SGDLS and CDR2 YYNGEE. CDR3 size: 16 residues. Trimming removed 3 bases from V and 1 base from J; junction bases left unmatched: 10. Sequences were obtained from blood. This sequence originates from a woman in her sixties in good health. This sequence joins TRBV9 and TRBJ2-7; TRBD1 agrees at 7 bases. CDR3 region: CASSEAGTAPSYEQYF. DNA of the CDR3: TGTGCCAGCAGCGAAGCCGGGACAGCGCCATCCTACGAGCAGTACTTC. The whole variable domain, remainder taken from reference TRBV9 and TRBJ2-7, is DSGVTQTPKHLITATGQRVTLRCSPRSGDLSVYWYQQSLDQGLQFLIQYYNGEERAKGNILERFSAQQFPDLHSELNLSSLELGDSALYFCASSEAGTAPSYEQYFGPGTRLTVT.